This T cell receptor (beta chain) came from a study of shared clonotypes between healthy human individuals. Across the whole study: Three men and a couple of women, aged 18 to 49, were donors.

TCRdb's table, derived via immunoSEQ multiplex PCR, lists solely in-frame clones and lacks some. The data hold 780,000 or so clones, with approximately 77% observed a single time. The V end lost 6 bases, the J end lost 3 bases, and 12 bases lay between the germline ends. The CDR3 extends over 13 amino acids. Germline CDR1 MDHEN, CDR2 SYDVKM. A word on this clone: Its antigen remains unknown.

Study-level results: Expectations were that clonotype sharing among donors would be affected by sequencing depth.

Source material: memory CD4+ T cells sorted from blood. Subset specified: CD45RA-negative fraction. The sequence was collected from a woman aged 30 to 39 in good health. V is TRBV28 and J is TRBJ2-7; D possibly corresponds to TRBD1 (6 bases). CDR3 nucleotide sequence: TGTGCCAGCAGCCCCGGACAGATCTACGAGCAGTACTTC. Protein: CASSPGQIYEQYF.